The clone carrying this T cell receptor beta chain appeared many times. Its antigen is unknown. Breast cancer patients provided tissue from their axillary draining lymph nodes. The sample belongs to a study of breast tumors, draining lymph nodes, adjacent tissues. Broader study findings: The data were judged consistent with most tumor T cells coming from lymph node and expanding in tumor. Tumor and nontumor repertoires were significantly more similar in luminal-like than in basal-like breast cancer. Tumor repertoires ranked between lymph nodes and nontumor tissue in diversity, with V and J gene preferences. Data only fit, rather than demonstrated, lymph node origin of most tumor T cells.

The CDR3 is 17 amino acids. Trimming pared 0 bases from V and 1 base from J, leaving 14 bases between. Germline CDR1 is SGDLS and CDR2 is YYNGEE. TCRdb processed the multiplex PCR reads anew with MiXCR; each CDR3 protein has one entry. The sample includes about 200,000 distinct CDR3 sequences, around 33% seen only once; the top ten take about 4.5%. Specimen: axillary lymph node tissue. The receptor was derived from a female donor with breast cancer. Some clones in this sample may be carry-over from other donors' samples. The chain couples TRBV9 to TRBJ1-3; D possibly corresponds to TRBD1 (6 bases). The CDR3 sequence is CASSVERGEGSGNTIYF. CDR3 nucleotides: TGTGCCAGCAGCGTAGAAAGGGGGGAAGGTTCTGGAAACACCATATATTTT. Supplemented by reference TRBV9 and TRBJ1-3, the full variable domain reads DSGVTQTPKHLITATGQRVTLRCSPRSGDLSVYWYQQSLDQGLQFLIQYYNGEERAKGNILERFSAQQFPDLHSELNLSSLELGDSALYFCASSVERGEGSGNTIYFGEGSWLTVV.